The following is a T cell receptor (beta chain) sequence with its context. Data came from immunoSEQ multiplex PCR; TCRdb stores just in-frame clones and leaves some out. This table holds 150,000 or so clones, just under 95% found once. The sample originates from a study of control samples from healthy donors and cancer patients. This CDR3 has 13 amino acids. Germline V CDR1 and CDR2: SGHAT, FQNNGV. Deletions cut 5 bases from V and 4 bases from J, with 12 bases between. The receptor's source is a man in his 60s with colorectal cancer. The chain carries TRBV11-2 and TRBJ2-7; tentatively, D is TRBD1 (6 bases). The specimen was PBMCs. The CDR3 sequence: CASSKRQVYEQYF. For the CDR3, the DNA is TGTGCCAGCAGCAAAAGACAGGTATACGAGCAGTACTTC.